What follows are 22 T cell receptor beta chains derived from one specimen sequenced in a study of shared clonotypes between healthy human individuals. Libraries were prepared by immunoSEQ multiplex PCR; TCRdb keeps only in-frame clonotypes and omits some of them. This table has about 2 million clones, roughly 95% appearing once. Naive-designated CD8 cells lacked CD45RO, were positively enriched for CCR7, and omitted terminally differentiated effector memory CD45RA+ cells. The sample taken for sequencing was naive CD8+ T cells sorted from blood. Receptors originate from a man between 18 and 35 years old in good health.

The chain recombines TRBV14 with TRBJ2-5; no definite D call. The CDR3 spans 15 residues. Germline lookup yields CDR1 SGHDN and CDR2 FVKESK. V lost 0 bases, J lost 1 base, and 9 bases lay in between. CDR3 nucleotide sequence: TGTGCCAGCAGCCAAGATAGGTCCCTCCAAGAGACCCAGTACTTC. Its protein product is CASSQDRSLQETQYF.

The CDR3 nucleotides are TGTGCCAGCAGTTCTTGGACAGGAGGGCAGCCCCAGCATTTT. Amino acids: CASSSWTGGQPQHF. This chain uses TRBV6-5 with TRBJ1-5; 7 bases fit TRBD1. Germline lookup yields CDR1 MNHEY and CDR2 SVGAGI. Germline trimming cut 4 bases from V and 7 bases from J; bases unmatched to any gene: 7. This CDR3 spans 14 amino acids.

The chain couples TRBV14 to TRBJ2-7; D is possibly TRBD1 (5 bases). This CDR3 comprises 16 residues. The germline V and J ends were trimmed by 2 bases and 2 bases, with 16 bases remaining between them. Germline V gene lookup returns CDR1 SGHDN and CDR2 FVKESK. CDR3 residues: CASSQFRQPQPYEQYF. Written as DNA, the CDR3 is TGTGCCAGCAGCCAATTCAGACAGCCACAACCCTACGAGCAGTACTTC.

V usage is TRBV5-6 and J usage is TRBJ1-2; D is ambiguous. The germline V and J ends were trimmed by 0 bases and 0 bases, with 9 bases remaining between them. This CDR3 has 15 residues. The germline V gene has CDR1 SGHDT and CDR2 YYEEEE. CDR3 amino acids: CASSLARITNYGYTF. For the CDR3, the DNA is TGTGCCAGCAGCTTGGCCCGAATAACTAACTATGGCTACACCTTC.

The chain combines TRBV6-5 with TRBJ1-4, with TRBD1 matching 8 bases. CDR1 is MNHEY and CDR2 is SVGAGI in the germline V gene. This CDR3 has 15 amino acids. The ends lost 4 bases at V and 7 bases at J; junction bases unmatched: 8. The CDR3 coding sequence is TGTGCCAGCAGTTCCACAGGGGGTCTGGTTGAAAAACTGTTTTTT. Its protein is CASSSTGGLVEKLFF.

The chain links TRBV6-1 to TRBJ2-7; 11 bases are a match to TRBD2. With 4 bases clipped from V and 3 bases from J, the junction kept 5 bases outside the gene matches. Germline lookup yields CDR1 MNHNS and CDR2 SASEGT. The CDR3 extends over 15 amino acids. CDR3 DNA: TGTGCCAGCAGTGTAGGGACTAGCGGATTCTACGAGCAGTACTTC. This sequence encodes CASSVGTSGFYEQYF.

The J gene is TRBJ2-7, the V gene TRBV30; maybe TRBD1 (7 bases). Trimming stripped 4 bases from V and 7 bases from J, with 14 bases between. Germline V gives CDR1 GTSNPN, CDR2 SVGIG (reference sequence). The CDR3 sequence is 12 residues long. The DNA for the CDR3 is TGTGCCTGGAATCCAGGGGGGCAAGAGCAGTACTTC. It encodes CAWNPGGQEQYF.

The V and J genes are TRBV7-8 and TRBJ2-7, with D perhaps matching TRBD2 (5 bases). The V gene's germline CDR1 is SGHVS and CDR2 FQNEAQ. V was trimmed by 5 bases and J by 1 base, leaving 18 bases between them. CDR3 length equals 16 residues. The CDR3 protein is CASSTPGNYLSYEQYF. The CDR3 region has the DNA TGTGCCAGCAGCACACCCGGGAACTACCTTTCCTACGAGCAGTACTTC. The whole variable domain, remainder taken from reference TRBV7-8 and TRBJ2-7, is GAGVSQSPRYKVAKRGQDVALRCDPISGHVSLFWYQQALGQGPEFLTYFQNEAQLDKSGLPSDRFFAERPEGSVSTLKIQRTQQEDSAVYLCASSTPGNYLSYEQYFGPGTRLTVT.

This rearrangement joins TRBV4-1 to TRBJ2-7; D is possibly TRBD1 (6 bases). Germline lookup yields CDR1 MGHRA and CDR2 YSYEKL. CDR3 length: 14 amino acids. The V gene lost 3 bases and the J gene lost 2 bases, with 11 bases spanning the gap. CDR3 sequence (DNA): TGCGCCAGCAGCCACGGACAGAGAACCTACGAGCAGTACTTC. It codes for CASSHGQRTYEQYF.

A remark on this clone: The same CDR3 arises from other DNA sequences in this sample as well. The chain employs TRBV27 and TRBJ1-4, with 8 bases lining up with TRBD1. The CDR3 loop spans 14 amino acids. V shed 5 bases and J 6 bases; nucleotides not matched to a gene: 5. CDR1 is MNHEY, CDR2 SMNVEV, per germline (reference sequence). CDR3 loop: CASSTTGGYEKLFF. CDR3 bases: TGTGCCAGCAGTACAACAGGGGGGTATGAAAAACTGTTTTTT.

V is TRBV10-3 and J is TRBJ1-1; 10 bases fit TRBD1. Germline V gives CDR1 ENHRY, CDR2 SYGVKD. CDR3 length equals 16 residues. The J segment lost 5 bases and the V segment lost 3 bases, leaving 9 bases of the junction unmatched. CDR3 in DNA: TGTGCCATCAGTGAACAAATCGGGACAGGGGTTACTGAAGCTTTCTTT. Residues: CAISEQIGTGVTEAFF.

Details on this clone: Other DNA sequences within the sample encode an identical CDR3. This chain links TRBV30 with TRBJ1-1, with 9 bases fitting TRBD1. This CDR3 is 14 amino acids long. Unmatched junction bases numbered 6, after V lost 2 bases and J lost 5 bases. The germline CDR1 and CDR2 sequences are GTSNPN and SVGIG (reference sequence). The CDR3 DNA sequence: TGTGCCTGGAGTCCCGGACAGGGGTGGACTGAAGCTTTCTTT. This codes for CAWSPGQGWTEAFF.

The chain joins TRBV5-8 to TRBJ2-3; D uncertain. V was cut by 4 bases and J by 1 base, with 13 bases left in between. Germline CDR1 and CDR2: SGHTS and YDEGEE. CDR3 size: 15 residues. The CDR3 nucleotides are TGTGCCAGCAGCGTCGGTGAGGCAGGCACAGATACGCAGTATTTT. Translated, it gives CASSVGEAGTDTQYF.

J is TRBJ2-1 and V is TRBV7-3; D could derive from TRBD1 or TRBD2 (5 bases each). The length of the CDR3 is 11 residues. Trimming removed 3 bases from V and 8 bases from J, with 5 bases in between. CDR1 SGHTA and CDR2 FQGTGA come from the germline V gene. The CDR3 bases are TGTGCCAGCAGCTTGGGGGATGAGCAGTTCTTC. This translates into CASSLGDEQFF.

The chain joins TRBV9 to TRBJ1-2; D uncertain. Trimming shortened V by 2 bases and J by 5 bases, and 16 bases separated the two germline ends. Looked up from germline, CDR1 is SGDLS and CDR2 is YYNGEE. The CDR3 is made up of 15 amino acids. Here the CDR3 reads CASSVTQPSGYGYTF. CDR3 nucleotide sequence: TGTGCCAGCAGCGTTACCCAACCTTCCGGGTATGGCTACACCTTC.

In DNA form, the CDR3 reads TGTGCCAGCAGTCAGGACAGGGGTCGCGAGCAGTACTTC. It encodes CASSQDRGREQYF. The rearrangement links TRBV6-5 to TRBJ2-7, with TRBD1 matching 9 bases. The CDR3 has 13 residues. With V trimmed by 5 bases and J by 6 bases, 5 bases remained unmatched. Germline-derived CDR1 and CDR2 are MNHEY and SVGAGI.

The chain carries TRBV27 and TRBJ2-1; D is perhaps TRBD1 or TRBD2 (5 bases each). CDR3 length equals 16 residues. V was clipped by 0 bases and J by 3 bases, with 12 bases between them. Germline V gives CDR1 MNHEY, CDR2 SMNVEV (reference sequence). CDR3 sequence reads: CASSLSVGEYYNEQFF. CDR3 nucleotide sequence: TGTGCCAGCAGTTTATCTGTGGGGGAGTACTACAATGAGCAGTTCTTC.

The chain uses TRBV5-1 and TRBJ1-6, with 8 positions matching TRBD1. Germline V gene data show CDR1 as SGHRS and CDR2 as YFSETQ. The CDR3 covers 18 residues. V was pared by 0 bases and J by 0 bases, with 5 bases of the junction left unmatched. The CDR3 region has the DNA TGCGCCAGCAGCTTGGAAGGGACAGGTCTCTCCTATAATTCACCCCTCCACTTT. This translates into CASSLEGTGLSYNSPLHF.

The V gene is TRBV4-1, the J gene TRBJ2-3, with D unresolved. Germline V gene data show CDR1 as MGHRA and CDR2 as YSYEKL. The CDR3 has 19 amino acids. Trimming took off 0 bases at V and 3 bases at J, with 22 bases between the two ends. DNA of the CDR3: TGCGCCAGCAGCCAAGATTGGTGGGCCTCCGGAGTAGGTACAGATACGCAGTATTTT. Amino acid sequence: CASSQDWWASGVGTDTQYF.

In nucleotides, the CDR3 is TGTGCCTGGAGTTACCAGGGGAACACTGAAGCTTTCTTT. Translated, it gives CAWSYQGNTEAFF. The gene calls are TRBV30 and TRBJ1-1; possibly TRBD1 for D (5 bases). V was pared by 2 bases and J by 1 base, with 8 bases between. The CDR3 runs to 13 residues. Germline V gene sequence: CDR1 GTSNPN, CDR2 SVGIG (reference sequence). Supplemented by reference TRBV30 and TRBJ1-1, the full variable domain reads SQTIHQWPATLVQPVGSPLSLECTVEGTSNPNLYWYRQAAGRGLQLLFYSVGIGQISSEVPQNLSASRPQDRQFILSSKKLLLSDSGFYLCAWSYQGNTEAFFGQGTRLTVV.

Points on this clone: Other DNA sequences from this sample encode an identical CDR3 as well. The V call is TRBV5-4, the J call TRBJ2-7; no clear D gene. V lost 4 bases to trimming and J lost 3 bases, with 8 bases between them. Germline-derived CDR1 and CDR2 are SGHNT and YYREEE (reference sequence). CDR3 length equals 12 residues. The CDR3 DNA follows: TGTGCCAGCAGCCCGGATGGCTACGAGCAGTACTTC. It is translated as CASSPDGYEQYF.

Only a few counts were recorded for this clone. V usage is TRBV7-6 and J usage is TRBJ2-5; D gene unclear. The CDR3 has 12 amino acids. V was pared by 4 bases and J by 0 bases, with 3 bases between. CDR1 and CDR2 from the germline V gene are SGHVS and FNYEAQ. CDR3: CASSSYQETQYF. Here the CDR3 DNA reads TGTGCCAGCAGCTCGTACCAAGAGACCCAGTACTTC. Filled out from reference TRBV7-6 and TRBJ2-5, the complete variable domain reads GAGVSQSPRYKVTKRGQDVALRCDPISGHVSLYWYRQALGQGPEFLTYFNYEAQQDKSGLPNDRFSAERPEGSISTLTIQRTEQRDSAMYRCASSSYQETQYFGPGTRLLVL.